The T cell receptor (beta chain) described here comes from a study of control samples from healthy donors and cancer patients. The CDR3 totals 15 residues. V was pared by 3 bases and J by 0 bases, with 6 bases between. In germline, CDR1 is SGHTA, CDR2 FQGNSA. Method: immunoSEQ multiplex PCR; TCRdb's copy keeps in-frame clones and lacks some. The table includes 210,000 or so clones, 91% detected once. J is TRBJ1-6 and V is TRBV7-2; D unclear. This TCR was sampled from a man aged 25-45 years in good health. What was sequenced was blood. The CDR3 region has the DNA TGTGCCAGCAGCTTGGGGAGCTCCTATAATTCACCCCTCCACTTT. Translated: CASSLGSSYNSPLHF. Looking up the rest from reference TRBV7-2 and TRBJ1-6 gives the full variable domain: GAGVSQSPSNKVTEKGKDVELRCDPISGHTALYWYRQSLGQGLEFLIYFQGNSAPDKSGLPSDRFSAERTGGSVSTLTIQRTQQEDSAVYLCASSLGSSYNSPLHFGNGTRLTVT.